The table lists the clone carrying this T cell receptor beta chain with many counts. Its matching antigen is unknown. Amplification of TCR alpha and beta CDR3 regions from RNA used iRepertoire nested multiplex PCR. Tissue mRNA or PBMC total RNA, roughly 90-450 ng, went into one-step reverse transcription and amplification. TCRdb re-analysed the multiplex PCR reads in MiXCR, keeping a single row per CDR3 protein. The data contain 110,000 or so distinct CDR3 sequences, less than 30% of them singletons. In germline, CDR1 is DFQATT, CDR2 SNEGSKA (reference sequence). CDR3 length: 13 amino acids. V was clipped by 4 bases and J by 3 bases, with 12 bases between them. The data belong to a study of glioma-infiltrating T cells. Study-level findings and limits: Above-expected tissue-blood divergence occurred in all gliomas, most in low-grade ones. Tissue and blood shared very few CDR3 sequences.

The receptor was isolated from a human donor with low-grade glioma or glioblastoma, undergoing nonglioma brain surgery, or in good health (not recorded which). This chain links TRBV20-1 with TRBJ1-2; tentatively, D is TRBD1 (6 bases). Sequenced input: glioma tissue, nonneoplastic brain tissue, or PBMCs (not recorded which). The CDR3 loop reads CSAKSDSDYGYTF. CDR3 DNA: TGCAGTGCTAAGTCGGACAGTGACTATGGCTACACCTTC.